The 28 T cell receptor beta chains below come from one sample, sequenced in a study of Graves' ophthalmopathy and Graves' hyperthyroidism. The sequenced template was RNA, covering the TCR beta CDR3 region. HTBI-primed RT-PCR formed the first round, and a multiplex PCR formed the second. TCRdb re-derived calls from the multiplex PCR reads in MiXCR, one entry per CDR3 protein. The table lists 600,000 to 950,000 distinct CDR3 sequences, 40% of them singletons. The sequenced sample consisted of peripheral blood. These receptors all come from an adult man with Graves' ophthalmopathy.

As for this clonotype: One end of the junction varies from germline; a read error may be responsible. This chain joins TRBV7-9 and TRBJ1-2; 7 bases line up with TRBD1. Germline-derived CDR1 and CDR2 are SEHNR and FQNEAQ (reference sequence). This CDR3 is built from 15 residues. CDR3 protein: CATSARGQTNYGYTF. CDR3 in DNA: TGTGCCACCAGCGCAAGGGGACAGACGAACTATGGCTACACCTTC.

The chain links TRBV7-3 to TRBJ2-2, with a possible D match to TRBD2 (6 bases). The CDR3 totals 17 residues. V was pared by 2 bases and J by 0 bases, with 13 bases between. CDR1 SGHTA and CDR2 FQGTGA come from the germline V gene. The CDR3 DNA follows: TGTGCCAGCAGCTTACGTTTGACGGGAGCGAACACCGGGGAGCTGTTTTTT. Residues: CASSLRLTGANTGELFF. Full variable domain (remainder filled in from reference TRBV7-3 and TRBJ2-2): GAGVSQTPSNKVTEKGKYVELRCDPISGHTALYWYRQSLGQGPEFLIYFQGTGAADDSGLPNDRFFAVRPEGSVSTLKIQRTERGDSAVYLCASSLRLTGANTGELFFGEGSRLTVL.

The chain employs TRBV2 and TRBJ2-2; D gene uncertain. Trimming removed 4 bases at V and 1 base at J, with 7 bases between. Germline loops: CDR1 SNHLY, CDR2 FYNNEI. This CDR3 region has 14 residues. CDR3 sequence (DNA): TGTGCCAGCAGTGGCAGTCTGAACACCGGGGAGCTGTTTTTT. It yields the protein CASSGSLNTGELFF.

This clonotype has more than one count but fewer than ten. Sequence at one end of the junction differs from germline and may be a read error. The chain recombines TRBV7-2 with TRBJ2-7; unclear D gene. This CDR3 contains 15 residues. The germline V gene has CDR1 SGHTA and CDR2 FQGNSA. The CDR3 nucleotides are TGCGCCAGCAGCCAAGGAAGGCCAAGCACCTACGAGCAGTACTTC. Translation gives CASSQGRPSTYEQYF.

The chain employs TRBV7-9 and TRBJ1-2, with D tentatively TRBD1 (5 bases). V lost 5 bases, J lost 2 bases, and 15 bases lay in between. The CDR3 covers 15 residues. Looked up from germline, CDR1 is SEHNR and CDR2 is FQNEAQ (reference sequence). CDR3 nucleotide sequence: TGTGCCAGCAGCACCCGGGGCAGATCCAACTATGGCTACACCTTC. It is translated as CASSTRGRSNYGYTF. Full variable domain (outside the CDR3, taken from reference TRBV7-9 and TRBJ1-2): DTGVSQNPRHKITKRGQNVTFRCDPISEHNRLYWYRQTLGQGPEFLTYFQNEAQLEKSRLLSDRFSAERPKGSFSTLEIQRTEQGDSAMYLCASSTRGRSNYGYTFGSGTRLTVV.

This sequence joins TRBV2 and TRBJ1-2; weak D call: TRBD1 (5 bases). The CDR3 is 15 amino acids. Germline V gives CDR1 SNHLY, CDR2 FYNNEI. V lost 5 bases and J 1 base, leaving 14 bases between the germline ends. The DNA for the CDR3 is TGTGCCAGCAGTTTATCGGGGGGGATTAACTATGGCTACACCTTC. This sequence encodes CASSLSGGINYGYTF.

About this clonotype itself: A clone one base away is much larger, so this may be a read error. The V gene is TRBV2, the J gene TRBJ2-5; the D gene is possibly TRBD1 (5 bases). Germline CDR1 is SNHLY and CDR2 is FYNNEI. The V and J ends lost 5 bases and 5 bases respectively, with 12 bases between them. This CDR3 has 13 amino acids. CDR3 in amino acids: CASSSFRVETQYF. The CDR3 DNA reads TGTGCCAGCAGTTCGTTCAGGGTCGAGACCCAGTACTTC.

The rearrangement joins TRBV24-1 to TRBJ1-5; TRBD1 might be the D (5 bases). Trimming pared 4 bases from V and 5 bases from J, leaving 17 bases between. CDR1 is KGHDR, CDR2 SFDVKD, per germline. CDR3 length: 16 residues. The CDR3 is CATSDPGSGLDQPQHF. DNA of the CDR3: TGTGCCACCAGTGACCCAGGGTCAGGGCTCGATCAGCCCCAGCATTTT.

The CDR3 nucleotides read TGTGCCAGCAGCGAAGGACTAGCGGGGTCGGTGTACGAGCAGTACTTC. It yields the protein CASSEGLAGSVYEQYF. The chain couples TRBV9 to TRBJ2-7, with 12 bases that match TRBD2. Per the germline V gene, CDR1 is SGDLS and CDR2 is YYNGEE. Trimming at V came to 3 bases and at J to 4 bases, leaving 8 bases not matched to a gene. CDR3 size: 16 residues.

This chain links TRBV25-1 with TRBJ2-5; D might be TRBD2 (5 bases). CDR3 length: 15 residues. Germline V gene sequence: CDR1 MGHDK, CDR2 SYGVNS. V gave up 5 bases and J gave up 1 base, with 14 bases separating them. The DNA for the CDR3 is TGTGCCAGCAGTTACGCAGGACTCATCCAAGAGACCCAGTACTTC. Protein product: CASSYAGLIQETQYF.

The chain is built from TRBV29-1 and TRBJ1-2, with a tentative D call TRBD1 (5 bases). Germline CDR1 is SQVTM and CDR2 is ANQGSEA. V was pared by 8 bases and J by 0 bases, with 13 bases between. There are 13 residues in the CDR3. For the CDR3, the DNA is TGCAGCTTCGTCAGCAGGGCTAACTATGGCTACACCTTC. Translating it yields CSFVSRANYGYTF.

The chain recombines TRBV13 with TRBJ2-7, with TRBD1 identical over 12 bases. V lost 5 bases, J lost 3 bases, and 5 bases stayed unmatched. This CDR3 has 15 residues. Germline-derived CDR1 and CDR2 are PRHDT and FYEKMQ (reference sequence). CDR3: CASSPRDRGHYEQYF. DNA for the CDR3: TGTGCCAGCAGCCCCCGGGACAGGGGGCACTACGAGCAGTACTTC.

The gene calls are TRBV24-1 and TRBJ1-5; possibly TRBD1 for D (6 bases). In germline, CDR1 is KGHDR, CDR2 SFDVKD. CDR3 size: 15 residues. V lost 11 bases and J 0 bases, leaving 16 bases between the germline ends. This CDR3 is CASYKQGLSNQPQHF. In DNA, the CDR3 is TGTGCCAGCTACAAACAGGGTCTTAGCAATCAGCCCCAGCATTTT.

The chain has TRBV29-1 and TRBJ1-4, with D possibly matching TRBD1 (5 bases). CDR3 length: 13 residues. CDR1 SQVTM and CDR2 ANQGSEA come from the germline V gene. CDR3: CSGVGTANEKLFF. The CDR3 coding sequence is TGCAGTGGGGTAGGGACGGCAAATGAAAAACTGTTTTTT.

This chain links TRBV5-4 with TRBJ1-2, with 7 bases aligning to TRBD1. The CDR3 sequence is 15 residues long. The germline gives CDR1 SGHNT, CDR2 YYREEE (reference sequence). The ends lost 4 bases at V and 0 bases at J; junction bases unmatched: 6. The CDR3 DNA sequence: TGTGCCAGCAGCCAGTTACAGGGGTCTAACTATGGCTACACCTTC. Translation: CASSQLQGSNYGYTF. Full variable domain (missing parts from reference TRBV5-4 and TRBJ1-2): ETGVTQSPTHLIKTRGQQVTLRCSSQSGHNTVSWYQQALGQGPQFIFQYYREEENGRGNFPPRFSGLQFPNYSSELNVNALELDDSALYLCASSQLQGSNYGYTFGSGTRLTVV.

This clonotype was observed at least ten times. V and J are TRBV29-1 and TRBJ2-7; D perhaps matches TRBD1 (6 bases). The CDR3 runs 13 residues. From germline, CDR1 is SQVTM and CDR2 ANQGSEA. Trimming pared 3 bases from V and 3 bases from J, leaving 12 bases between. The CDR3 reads CSVDAGEGYEQYF. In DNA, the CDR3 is TGCAGCGTTGACGCAGGGGAAGGCTACGAGCAGTACTTC.

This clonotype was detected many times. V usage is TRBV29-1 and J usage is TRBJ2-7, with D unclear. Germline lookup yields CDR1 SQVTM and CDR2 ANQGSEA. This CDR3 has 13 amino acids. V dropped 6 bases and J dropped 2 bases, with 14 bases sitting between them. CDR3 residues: CSVGISRAYEQYF. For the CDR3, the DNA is TGCAGCGTGGGGATCTCCAGAGCCTACGAGCAGTACTTC.

The CDR3 nucleotides read TGTGCCAGCACAATTGGGCAGGTTGGCAATCAGCCCCAGCATTTT. Translation: CASTIGQVGNQPQHF. The chain is built from TRBV12-3 or TRBV12-4 and TRBJ1-5, with no clear D. V gave up 7 bases and J gave up 2 bases, with 15 bases separating them. CDR3 length: 15 residues.

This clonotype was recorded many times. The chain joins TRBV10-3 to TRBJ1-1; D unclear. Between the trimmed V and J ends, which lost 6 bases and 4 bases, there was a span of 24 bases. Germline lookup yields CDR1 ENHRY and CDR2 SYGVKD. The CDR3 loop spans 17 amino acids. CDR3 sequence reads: CAIRVSSISQSLTEAFF. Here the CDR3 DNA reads TGTGCCATCAGAGTCTCTTCAATCTCTCAGAGCCTCACTGAAGCTTTCTTT.

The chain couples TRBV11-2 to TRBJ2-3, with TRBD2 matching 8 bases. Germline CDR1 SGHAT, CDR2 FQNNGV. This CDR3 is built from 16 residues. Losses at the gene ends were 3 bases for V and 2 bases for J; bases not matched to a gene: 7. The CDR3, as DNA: TGTGCCAGCAGCTTCGGAACGGGGGGGAACACAGATACGCAGTATTTT. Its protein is CASSFGTGGNTDTQYF.

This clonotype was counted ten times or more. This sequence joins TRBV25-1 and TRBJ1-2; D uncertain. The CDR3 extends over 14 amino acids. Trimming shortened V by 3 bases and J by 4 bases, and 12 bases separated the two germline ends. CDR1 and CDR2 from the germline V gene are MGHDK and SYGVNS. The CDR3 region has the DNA TGTGCCAGCAGTGAGTCGGTAATGTTCTATGGCTACACCTTC. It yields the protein CASSESVMFYGYTF.

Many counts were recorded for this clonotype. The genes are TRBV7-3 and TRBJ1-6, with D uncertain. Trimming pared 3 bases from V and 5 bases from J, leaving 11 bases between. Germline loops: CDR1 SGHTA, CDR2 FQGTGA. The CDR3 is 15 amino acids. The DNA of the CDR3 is TGTGCCAGCAGCTTGGCAGGAGGAAATAATTCACCCCTCCACTTT. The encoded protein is CASSLAGGNNSPLHF.

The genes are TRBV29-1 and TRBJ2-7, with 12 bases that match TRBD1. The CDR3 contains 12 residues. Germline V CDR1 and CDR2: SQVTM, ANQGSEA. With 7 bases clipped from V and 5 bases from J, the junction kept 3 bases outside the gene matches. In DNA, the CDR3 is TGCAGCGCAGGGACAGGGGGCAACGAGCAGTACTTC. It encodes CSAGTGGNEQYF.

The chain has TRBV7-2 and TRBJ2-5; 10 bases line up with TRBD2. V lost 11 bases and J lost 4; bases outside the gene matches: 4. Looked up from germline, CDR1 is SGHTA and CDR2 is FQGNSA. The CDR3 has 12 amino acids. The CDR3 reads CAPSGGAETQYF. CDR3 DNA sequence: TGTGCCCCCAGCGGGGGGGCAGAGACCCAGTACTTC.

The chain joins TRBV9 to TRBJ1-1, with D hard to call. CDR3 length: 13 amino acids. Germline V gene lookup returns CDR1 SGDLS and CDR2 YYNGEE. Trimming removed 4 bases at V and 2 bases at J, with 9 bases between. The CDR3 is CASSQGSNTEAFF. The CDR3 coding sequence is TGTGCCAGCAGCCAAGGTAGTAACACTGAAGCTTTCTTT.

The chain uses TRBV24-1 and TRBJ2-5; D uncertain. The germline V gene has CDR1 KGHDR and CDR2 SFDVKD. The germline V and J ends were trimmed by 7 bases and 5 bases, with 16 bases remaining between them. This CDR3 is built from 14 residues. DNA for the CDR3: TGTGCCACCAGGGTGGAGCCGGCCGGGGAGACCCAGTACTTC. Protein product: CATRVEPAGETQYF.

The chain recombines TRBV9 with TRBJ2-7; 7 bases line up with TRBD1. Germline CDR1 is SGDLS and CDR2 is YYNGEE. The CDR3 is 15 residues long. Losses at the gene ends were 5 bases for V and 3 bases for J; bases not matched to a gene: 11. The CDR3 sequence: CASSLSWGQNYEQYF. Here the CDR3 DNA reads TGTGCCAGCAGTTTATCGTGGGGACAGAACTACGAGCAGTACTTC.

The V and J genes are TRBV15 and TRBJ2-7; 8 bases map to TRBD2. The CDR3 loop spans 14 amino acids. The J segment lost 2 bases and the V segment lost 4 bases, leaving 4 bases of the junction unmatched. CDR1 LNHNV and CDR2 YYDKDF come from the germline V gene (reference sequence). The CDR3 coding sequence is TGTGCCACCAGCATTAGCGGGAACACCTACGAGCAGTACTTC. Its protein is CATSISGNTYEQYF. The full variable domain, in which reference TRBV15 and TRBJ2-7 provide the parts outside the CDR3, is DAMVIQNPRYQVTQFGKPVTLSCSQTLNHNVMYWYQQKSSQAPKLLFHYYDKDFNNEADTPDNFQSRRPNTSFCFLDIRSPGLGDTAMYLCATSISGNTYEQYFGPGTRLTVT.